This T cell receptor (beta chain) originates from a study of hypomethylating agent response in myelodysplastic syndrome. The wider study: Donors were myelodysplastic syndrome patients: 2 female, 10 or so male. Overall study results and limits: Only roughly eleven patients were analyzed in this small cohort. Possible novel MDS antigen recognition by shared GLIPH2 clusters needs experimental validation.

With respect to this clone: Antigen specificity is unknown.

Assay used: immunoSEQ multiplex PCR; TCRdb lists only in-frame clones, some missing. This sample has about 5,100 clones; over 70% occur once, and the top ten carry around 15%. The CDR3 has 18 amino acids. The trim removed 1 base at V and 6 bases at J, leaving 7 bases unmatched. Per the germline V gene, CDR1 is MGHRA and CDR2 is YSYEKL. This TCR was sampled from a human donor with myelodysplastic syndrome. Sample: bone marrow, taken before or after starting hypomethylating agent treatment for myelodysplastic syndrome (not recorded which). The gene calls are TRBV4-1 and TRBJ2-3, with 16 nucleotides matching TRBD2. For the CDR3, the DNA is TGCGCCAGCAGCCAAGGTCCGGGACTAGCGGGGGGGCGGGATACGCAGTATTTT. Translating gives CASSQGPGLAGGRDTQYF.